The following is a T cell receptor beta chain sequence with its context. Its specificity is not known. These data originate in a study of cytomegalovirus exposure and HLA in healthy donors. Study information: The Caucasian-associated ancestry cluster contained more than 75% of the approximately 390 genotyped donors.

The primer mix had 60 Vbeta and 13 Jbeta primers. Data came from immunoSEQ multiplex PCR; TCRdb stores just in-frame clones and leaves some out. The listing records roughly 78,000 clones. CDR1 is SGHNT and CDR2 is YENEEA in the germline V gene. This CDR3 comprises 14 residues. The V and J ends lost 4 bases and 6 bases respectively, with 16 bases between them. Broader study findings: Presence/absence analyses assumed roughly uniform sequencing depth across donors. High specificity and sensitivity for cytomegalovirus status were reported for the classifier.

The receptor comes from a man aged 40-55 years in good health and CMV-seronegative. The gene calls are TRBV11-3 and TRBJ2-7, with TRBD2 as a possible D gene (6 bases). Sequencing was performed on PBMCs. The CDR3 sequence: CASSSGKSEGEQYF. The CDR3 DNA sequence: TGTGCCAGCAGCTCTGGAAAGTCGGAGGGCGAGCAGTACTTC. Together with reference TRBV11-3 and TRBJ2-7, the CDR3 gives the full variable domain: EAGVVQSPRYKIIEKKQPVAFWCNPISGHNTLYWYLQNLGQGPELLIRYENEEAVDDSQLPKDRFSAERLKGVDSTLKIQPAELGDSAVYLCASSSGKSEGEQYFGPGTRLTVT.